A single sample gave rise to the 5 T cell receptor beta chains below, sequenced in a study of blood T cell repertoires in COVID-19. The assay was immunoSEQ multiplex PCR, and TCRdb's table has in-frame clones only and misses some. This sample has 100,000 to 150,000 clones; approximately 89% occur once, and the top ten carry roughly 11%. The sample was peripheral blood. Receptors originate from a woman aged 70 to 79 with COVID-19, enrolled during active disease.

The chain combines TRBV2 with TRBJ1-5; TRBD1 matches at 7 bases. This CDR3 comprises 15 residues. The trim removed 5 bases at V and 3 bases at J, leaving 7 bases unmatched. CDR1 SNHLY and CDR2 FYNNEI come from the germline V gene. Here the CDR3 DNA reads TGTGCCAGCAGTTCACAGGGGCTCCTCAATCAGCCCCAGCATTTT. Amino acids: CASSSQGLLNQPQHF.

The chain links TRBV19 to TRBJ2-3, with TRBD1 matching 7 bases. The CDR3 is made up of 15 amino acids. CDR1 is LNHDA, CDR2 SQIVND, per germline (reference sequence). Trimming took 4 bases from V and 4 from J; bases not matched to a gene: 8. The CDR3 bases are TGTGCCAGTAGTAACAGGGGTTCCGGGCCAGATACGCAGTATTTT. It yields the protein CASSNRGSGPDTQYF.

The chain is built from TRBV30 and TRBJ1-1; D is uncertain. V was pared by 4 bases and J by 8 bases, with 11 bases between. The CDR3 covers 11 residues. The germline V gene encodes CDR1 GTSNPN and CDR2 SVGIG (reference sequence). For the CDR3, the DNA is TGTGCCTGGATGAGTCAGAGGGAAGCTTTCTTT. It yields the protein CAWMSQREAFF.

The chain links TRBV5-1 to TRBJ1-4; 9 bases line up with TRBD1. The CDR3 contains 15 residues. J gave up 7 bases and V 4 bases, and 8 bases lay outside the gene matches. The V gene's germline CDR1 is SGHRS and CDR2 YFSETQ. The CDR3 loop reads CASSPQQGAGEKLFF. DNA for the CDR3: TGCGCCAGCAGCCCACAACAGGGGGCAGGTGAAAAACTGTTTTTT.

The chain combines TRBV10-3 with TRBJ1-2, with a possible D match to TRBD1 (5 bases). CDR3 length equals 11 residues. V was cut by 6 bases and J by 8 bases, with 10 bases left in between. Germline V gene lookup returns CDR1 ENHRY and CDR2 SYGVKD. CDR3 nucleotides: TGTGCCATCAGCGGGGGAGAAGGCTACACCTTC. This encodes CAISGGEGYTF.